The 30 T cell receptor beta chains below all came from one sample that was sequenced in a study of cytomegalovirus exposure and HLA in healthy donors. The PCR had 60 Vbeta and 13 Jbeta primers. Here immunoSEQ multiplex PCR was the method, and the copy in TCRdb shows in-frame clones only, minus some. The sample contains 65,000 to 85,000 clones, less than 80% of which appear only once. Sequencing was performed on PBMCs. The receptors shown here come from a woman in her thirties or forties in good health and CMV-seropositive.

The V and J genes are TRBV28 and TRBJ2-7; TRBD1 matches 10 bases. The CDR3 consists of 14 residues. The V and J ends lost 5 bases and 6 bases, in that order; junction bases with no gene match: 7. Germline V CDR1 and CDR2: MDHEN, SYDVKM. CDR3 amino acids: CASSPGQGWSEQYF. CDR3 nucleotide sequence: TGTGCCAGCAGTCCGGGACAGGGGTGGTCCGAGCAGTACTTC.

The genes are TRBV19 and TRBJ2-1; 8 nucleotides line up with TRBD2. The CDR3 extends over 16 amino acids. V was pared by 3 bases and J by 0 bases, with 4 bases of the junction left unmatched. Germline CDR1 reads LNHDA; CDR2 reads SQIVND (reference sequence). The CDR3 spells CASSMILAGSYNEQFF. As DNA, the CDR3 is TGTGCCAGTAGTATGATCCTAGCGGGCTCCTACAATGAGCAGTTCTTC.

The V call is TRBV29-1, the J call TRBJ2-3; 8 bases line up with TRBD2. This CDR3 contains 14 residues. With 8 bases clipped from V and 2 bases from J, the junction kept 9 bases outside the gene matches. Germline V gene data show CDR1 as SQVTM and CDR2 as ANQGSEA. The CDR3 protein is CSSRLAMLTDTQYF. CDR3 sequence (DNA): TGCAGCTCGAGACTAGCGATGCTCACAGATACGCAGTATTTT.

This chain links TRBV9 with TRBJ2-3; 8 bases match TRBD2. The trim removed 0 bases at V and 2 bases at J, leaving 8 bases unmatched. CDR1 is SGDLS and CDR2 is YYNGEE in the germline V gene. This CDR3 contains 17 residues. CDR3 region: CASSVGIAGSHTDTQYF. The CDR3 DNA reads as TGTGCCAGCAGCGTAGGGATAGCGGGGTCCCACACAGATACGCAGTATTTT.

The J gene is TRBJ1-1, the V gene TRBV28; TRBD1 might be the D (6 bases). Trimming took off 3 bases at V and 4 bases at J, with 15 bases between the two ends. The V gene's germline CDR1 is MDHEN and CDR2 SYDVKM. CDR3 length equals 15 residues. Here the CDR3 reads CASSLPGHLSTEAFF. The CDR3 region has the DNA TGTGCCAGCAGTTTGCCGGGACACCTGAGCACTGAAGCTTTCTTT. Combining the CDR3 with reference TRBV28 and TRBJ1-1 gives the whole variable domain DVKVTQSSRYLVKRTGEKVFLECVQDMDHENMFWYRQDPGLGLRLIYFSYDVKMKEKGDIPEGYSVSREKKERFSLILESASTNQTSMYLCASSLPGHLSTEAFFGQGTRLTVV.

V and J are TRBV28 and TRBJ2-5; 8 nucleotides match TRBD1. Gene TRBJ2-7 matches the end of the DNA better, so the J call may be wrong. Germline values: CDR1 MDHEN, CDR2 SYDVKM. This CDR3 has 14 amino acids. CDR3 bases: TGTGCCACGCAGGGGAGGATACAGGGGGTCGAGCAGTACTTC. The encoded protein is CATQGRIQGVEQYF.

The rearrangement uses TRBV5-1 and TRBJ1-1, with 7 bases fitting TRBD1. Germline loops: CDR1 SGHRS, CDR2 YFSETQ. Trimming took 7 bases from V and 4 from J; bases not matched to a gene: 7. This CDR3 region has 13 residues. CDR3 in DNA: TGCGCCAGCGTTATCTCAGGGGGCACTGAAGCTTTCTTT. It yields the protein CASVISGGTEAFF. The full variable domain, its missing parts supplied by reference TRBV5-1 and TRBJ1-1, is KAGVTQTPRYLIKTRGQQVTLSCSPISGHRSVSWYQQTPGQGLQFLFEYFSETQRNKGNFPGRFSGRQFSNSRSEMNVSTLELGDSALYLCASVISGGTEAFFGQGTRLTVV.

The chain joins TRBV10-3 to TRBJ1-1, with a possible D match to TRBD1 (6 bases). The CDR3 extends over 12 amino acids. The germline V gene encodes CDR1 ENHRY and CDR2 SYGVKD. Trimming left V 4 bases short and J 5 bases short, with 8 bases between. CDR3 amino acids: CAISGQATEAFF. CDR3 nucleotides: TGTGCCATCAGTGGACAGGCGACTGAAGCTTTCTTT.

The rearrangement uses TRBV19 and TRBJ1-5, with TRBD1 identical over 7 bases. CDR3 length equals 15 residues. The germline gives CDR1 LNHDA, CDR2 SQIVND (reference sequence). Trimming cost V 1 base and J 7 bases; bases outside gene matches: 7. CDR3 loop: CASSIVAGGRQPQHF. The CDR3 DNA follows: TGTGCCAGTAGTATAGTGGCAGGGGGTCGACAGCCCCAGCATTTT.

The DNA for the CDR3 is TGTGCCAGCAGCTTGGTACAGAAGGCTAACTATGGCTACACCTTC. Protein: CASSLVQKANYGYTF. The genes are TRBV7-9 and TRBJ1-2, with D unclear. The ends were cut back, 3 bases at V and 0 bases at J, with 11 bases in the middle. Germline V gene sequence: CDR1 SEHNR, CDR2 FQNEAQ (reference sequence). This CDR3 is 15 amino acids long.

This chain uses TRBV19 with TRBJ1-2; 10 nucleotides match TRBD1. The CDR3 runs 14 residues. Germline CDR1 is LNHDA and CDR2 is SQIVND (reference sequence). Trimming cost V 5 bases and J 2 bases; bases outside gene matches: 2. DNA of the CDR3: TGTGCCAGTAGTTCGACAGGGGGCAACTATGGCTACACCTTC. This sequence encodes CASSSTGGNYGYTF.

The chain combines TRBV13 with TRBJ1-2; D might be TRBD1 (5 bases). CDR3 length equals 15 residues. The germline V and J ends were trimmed by 2 bases and 1 base, with 11 bases remaining between them. Germline V gene data show CDR1 as PRHDT and CDR2 as FYEKMQ (reference sequence). The CDR3 loop is CASSLQGIDNYGYTF. DNA of the CDR3: TGTGCCAGCAGCTTACAGGGAATCGATAACTATGGCTACACCTTC.

The J gene is TRBJ1-1, the V gene TRBV7-2; 7 nucleotides align to TRBD1. The V gene end was trimmed by 3 bases and the J gene end by 5 bases; junction bases not matched to a gene: 6. The CDR3 extends over 14 amino acids. Germline CDR1 reads SGHTA; CDR2 reads FQGNSA. In nucleotides, the CDR3 is TGTGCCAGCAGCTTTCGAGGGGGCTGGACTGAAGCTTTCTTT. Protein: CASSFRGGWTEAFF.

The chain combines TRBV5-1 with TRBJ1-4; the D is unclear. This CDR3 comprises 17 residues. V lost 5 bases, J lost 3 bases, and 20 bases lay in between. Germline V gene lookup returns CDR1 SGHRS and CDR2 YFSETQ. As DNA, the CDR3 is TGCGCCAGCAGGGCCTACCCGGGGAGGTACGCTAATGAAAAACTGTTTTTT. Amino acid sequence: CASRAYPGRYANEKLFF.

The chain has TRBV6-5 and TRBJ1-2; D not certain. V lost 4 bases and J 8 bases, leaving 17 bases between the germline ends. Looked up from germline, CDR1 is MNHEY and CDR2 is SVGAGI. This CDR3 is built from 14 residues. Written as DNA, the CDR3 is TGTGCCAGCAGTTCTCTTGTTAGGGAGTGGGGCTACACCTTC. It specifies CASSSLVREWGYTF.

For the CDR3, the DNA is TGTGCCAGCTCAGGAGGGGAGAATCAGCCCCAGCATTTT. This translates into CASSGGENQPQHF. This chain connects TRBV18 to TRBJ1-5; weak D call: TRBD1 (5 bases). This CDR3 region has 13 residues. Between the trimmed V and J ends, which lost 5 bases and 4 bases, there was a span of 9 bases. CDR1 is KGHSH, CDR2 LQKENI, per germline.

This chain joins TRBV18 and TRBJ1-6; D ambiguous. In germline, CDR1 is KGHSH, CDR2 LQKENI. Trimming took off 2 bases at V and 0 bases at J, with 8 bases between the two ends. CDR3 length: 16 amino acids. The CDR3 region has the DNA TGTGCCAGCTCACCAACAGATAGCTCCTATAATTCACCCCTCCACTTT. This sequence encodes CASSPTDSSYNSPLHF.

This clone was counted a few times. This chain uses TRBV30 with TRBJ1-1; D is ambiguous. The V and J ends lost 1 base and 6 bases respectively, with 12 bases between them. Germline V gene lookup returns CDR1 GTSNPN and CDR2 SVGIG (reference sequence). This CDR3 contains 13 residues. CDR3 in DNA: TGTGCCTGGAGTGACTCCTCGGTTGCTGAAGCTTTCTTT. Protein sequence: CAWSDSSVAEAFF. Full variable domain (outside the CDR3, taken from reference TRBV30 and TRBJ1-1): SQTIHQWPATLVQPVGSPLSLECTVEGTSNPNLYWYRQAAGRGLQLLFYSVGIGQISSEVPQNLSASRPQDRQFILSSKKLLLSDSGFYLCAWSDSSVAEAFFGQGTRLTVV.

The chain has TRBV5-1 and TRBJ2-5; 12 bases match TRBD2. The CDR3 has 16 amino acids. Per the germline V gene, CDR1 is SGHRS and CDR2 is YFSETQ. V lost 1 base to trimming and J lost 2 bases; unmatched junction nucleotides: 3. Here the CDR3 reads CASSLPGLAGQETQYF. The CDR3 DNA is TGCGCCAGCAGCTTGCCAGGACTAGCGGGGCAAGAGACCCAGTACTTC.

This chain uses TRBV28 with TRBJ1-4, with D maybe TRBD1 (5 bases). Looked up from germline, CDR1 is MDHEN and CDR2 is SYDVKM. The V end was cut by 4 bases, the J end by 4 bases, with 10 bases between. The CDR3 consists of 14 residues. The CDR3 reads CASSSPGRNEKLFF. Written as DNA, the CDR3 is TGTGCCAGCAGTTCCCCAGGGCGTAATGAAAAACTGTTTTTT.

The chain couples TRBV5-1 to TRBJ2-1; the match to TRBD1 covers 10 bases. The CDR3 totals 15 residues. The V segment lost 0 bases and the J segment 8 bases; nucleotides outside the gene matches: 5. Germline V gives CDR1 SGHRS, CDR2 YFSETQ. Here the CDR3 DNA reads TGCGCCAGCAGCTTGGAGGGACAGGGGTTTGATGAGCAGTTCTTC. Translation: CASSLEGQGFDEQFF.

The chain is built from TRBV4-1 and TRBJ1-5; D possibly corresponds to TRBD1 (6 bases). Germline lookup yields CDR1 MGHRA and CDR2 YSYEKL. CDR3 length: 17 amino acids. V was cut by 1 base and J by 6 bases, with 19 bases left in between. The DNA of the CDR3 is TGCGCCAGCAGCCAAGTCGGGGGGCAGGTGAGTAGTCAGCCCCAGCATTTT. Protein sequence: CASSQVGGQVSSQPQHF.

The rearrangement joins TRBV11-2 to TRBJ2-1; D ambiguous. CDR1 is SGHAT, CDR2 FQNNGV, per germline. Trimming shortened V by 1 base and J by 9 bases, and 7 bases separated the two germline ends. The CDR3 contains 12 residues. The CDR3 is CASSLGGLEQFF. The CDR3 DNA reads as TGTGCCAGCAGCTTAGGCGGTCTTGAGCAGTTCTTC. Variable domain in full (rest from reference TRBV11-2 and TRBJ2-1): EAGVAQSPRYKIIEKRQSVAFWCNPISGHATLYWYQQILGQGPKLLIQFQNNGVVDDSQLPKDRFSAERLKGVDSTLKIQPAKLEDSAVYLCASSLGGLEQFFGPGTRLTVL.

The rearrangement links TRBV7-7 to TRBJ2-1; 8 bases line up with TRBD1. The trim removed 2 bases at V and 6 bases at J, leaving 6 bases unmatched. Germline values: CDR1 SSHAT, CDR2 FNYEAQ (reference sequence). CDR3 length equals 15 residues. The CDR3 nucleotides are TGTGCCAGCAGCTTAAACTCAGGGGGCATCAATGAGCAGTTCTTC. The encoded protein is CASSLNSGGINEQFF.

This clone has only one observation. The chain carries TRBV4-3 and TRBJ1-2; D unresolved. The germline V and J ends were trimmed by 1 base and 3 bases, with 9 bases remaining between them. This CDR3 comprises 14 residues. From germline, CDR1 is LGHNA and CDR2 YSLEER. The CDR3 sequence: CASSQGRSDYGYTF. Written as DNA, the CDR3 is TGCGCCAGCAGCCAAGGACGGAGCGACTATGGCTACACCTTC.

A few counts support this clone. This rearrangement joins TRBV7-8 to TRBJ1-2; TRBD1 matches at 10 bases. Germline assignment: CDR1 SGHVS and CDR2 FQNEAQ. V was pared by 5 bases and J by 6 bases, with 3 bases of the junction left unmatched. The CDR3 is made up of 13 amino acids. This CDR3 is CASSGDRGHGYTF. The CDR3 region has the DNA TGTGCCAGCAGCGGGGACAGGGGCCATGGCTACACCTTC.

V and J are TRBV11-2 and TRBJ1-2, with D perhaps TRBD1 (6 bases). The germline CDR1 and CDR2 sequences are SGHAT and FQNNGV. V gave up 11 bases and J gave up 6 bases, with 19 bases separating them. This CDR3 has 13 residues. The CDR3 reads CAVTGQGNDGYTF. The CDR3 bases are TGTGCCGTCACAGGGCAGGGGAACGATGGCTACACCTTC.

The genes are TRBV11-2 and TRBJ1-2; no reliable D call. Germline-derived CDR1 and CDR2 are SGHAT and FQNNGV. The CDR3 runs 15 residues. Trimming shortened V by 1 base and J by 3 bases, and 12 bases separated the two germline ends. Here the CDR3 DNA reads TGTGCCAGCAGCTTAGTCCCCAGGATGGACTATGGCTACACCTTC. Protein: CASSLVPRMDYGYTF.

This clone was counted once. This sequence joins TRBV30 and TRBJ1-2; D is uncertain. Trimming removed 5 bases from V and 5 bases from J, with 6 bases in between. The CDR3 is 10 amino acids. Germline V CDR1 and CDR2: GTSNPN, SVGIG (reference sequence). In DNA, the CDR3 is TGTGCCTGGGGGGAGTATGGCTACACCTTC. Translation gives CAWGEYGYTF.

The chain is built from TRBV4-3 and TRBJ2-2; no clear D gene. Germline assignment: CDR1 LGHNA and CDR2 YSLEER. The CDR3 is 14 amino acids. V was cut by 8 bases and J by 2 bases, with 12 bases left in between. The CDR3 reads CASAPNHNTGELFF. In nucleotides, the CDR3 is TGCGCCAGCGCTCCTAACCATAACACCGGGGAGCTGTTTTTT.